Here is one T cell receptor beta chain with its context. Original handling: Reference gene primers were amplified, and this amplification served to estimate nucleated cell counts. Clones were sequenced by immunoSEQ multiplex PCR, and TCRdb holds only the in-frame ones, with some missing. That table is the source of V, J and clone size, and D and trimming were worked out from the DNA. The table shows some 160,000 clones, with about 86% occurring only once. The source of the sample is a study of blood T cell repertoires in COVID-19. Whole-study context: In each case, the material was cDNA or gDNA derived from T cells, B-cell-depleted T cells, or PBMCs.

The junction had 9 bases not matched to a gene; V was cut back by 3 bases and J by 3 bases. CDR1 is MNHEY and CDR2 is SMNVEV in the germline V gene (reference sequence). The CDR3 is made up of 16 amino acids. The chain links TRBV27 to TRBJ1-1; 8 bases align to TRBD1. This clonotype was obtained from a woman aged 65 to 85 who had recovered from COVID-19. Material: peripheral blood. CDR3 loop: CASSFGQGAWDTEAFF. DNA for the CDR3: TGTGCCAGCAGTTTTGGCCAGGGGGCGTGGGACACTGAAGCTTTCTTT.